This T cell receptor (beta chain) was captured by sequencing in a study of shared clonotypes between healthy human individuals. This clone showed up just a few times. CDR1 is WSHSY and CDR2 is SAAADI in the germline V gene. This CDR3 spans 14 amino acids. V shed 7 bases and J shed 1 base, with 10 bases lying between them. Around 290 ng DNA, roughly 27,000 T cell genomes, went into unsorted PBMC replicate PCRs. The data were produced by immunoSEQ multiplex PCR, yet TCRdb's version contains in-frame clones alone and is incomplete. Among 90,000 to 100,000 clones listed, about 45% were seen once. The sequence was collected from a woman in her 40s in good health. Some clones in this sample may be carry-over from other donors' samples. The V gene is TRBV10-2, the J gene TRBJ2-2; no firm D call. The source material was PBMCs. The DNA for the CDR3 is TGCGCCAGCAAGCTAGACGTGAACACCGGGGAGCTGTTTTTT. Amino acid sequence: CASKLDVNTGELFF.